A selection of T cell receptor beta chains follows, all from one sample in a study of control samples from healthy donors and cancer patients. Libraries were prepared by immunoSEQ multiplex PCR; TCRdb keeps only in-frame clonotypes and omits some of them. The table records 100,000 to 120,000 clones, about 80% of them present only once. The sample taken for sequencing was blood. The source is a woman aged 45-65 years in good health. CDR3s include the opening cysteine and the closing phenylalanine or tryptophan. A D gene is named only where the DNA matches it firmly. Not all rows give a size; the values are once, few, many and, for expanded clones, a class.

v_gene	len	abundance	d_gene	j_gene	CDR3nt	CDR3aa
TRBV9	18	.	.	TRBJ2-3	TGTGCCAGCAGCGTAGAAGGGGGAGCGGCAACCGCCACAGATACGCAGTATTTT	CASSVEGGAATATDTQYF
TRBV5-1	13	.	.	TRBJ1-1	TGCGCCAGCAGCCTAGTCCCCGGGCAGGAAGCTTTCTTT	CASSLVPGQEAFF
TRBV4-2	13	.	.	TRBJ2-1	TGTGCCAGCACGACCGCTTGGGGGGATGAGCAGTTCTTC	CASTTAWGDEQFF
TRBV28	15	.	.	TRBJ1-5	TGTGCCAGCAGTGTGGGGGGGGATAGCAATCAGCCCCAGCATTTT	CASSVGGDSNQPQHF
TRBV24-1	13	.	.	TRBJ1-1	TGTGCCACCAGTGATTTTGGGGGAACTGAAGCTTTCTTT	CATSDFGGTEAFF
TRBV14	16	.	TRBD1	TRBJ2-2	TGTGCCAGCAGCGCTAGGACAGGGGCGAACACCGGGGAGCTGTTTTTT	CASSARTGANTGELFF
TRBV19	14	.	TRBD1	TRBJ1-1	TGTGCCAGTACCCCGACAGGGTTGAACACTGAAGCTTTCTTT	CASTPTGLNTEAFF
TRBV7-2	16	.	.	TRBJ1-5	TGTGCCAGCAGCTTAGACTCGCGGGGCGGCAATCAGCCCCAGCATTTT	CASSLDSRGGNQPQHF
TRBV12-3/TRBV12-4	13	once	.	TRBJ1-1	TGTGCCAGCAGTTTTACAGGGAACACTGAAGCTTTCTTT	CASSFTGNTEAFF
TRBV11-2	13	once	.	TRBJ1-5	TGTGCCAGCAGCTTAGACCGAGATCAGCCCCAGCATTTT	CASSLDRDQPQHF
TRBV28	14	.	TRBD1	TRBJ1-4	TGTGCCAGCATTCCCAGGGGGCGAAATGAAAAACTGTTTTTT	CASIPRGRNEKLFF
TRBV7-2	13	.	.	TRBJ2-2	TGTGCCAGCAGCCTCTACGCCCCCGGGGAGCTGTTTTTT	CASSLYAPGELFF
TRBV7-8	15	.	.	TRBJ2-1	TGTGCCAGCAGCTGGGCCGGCAGCTCCTACAATGAGCAGATCTTC	CASSWAGSSYNEQIF
TRBV9	18	.	TRBD1	TRBJ2-2	TGTGCCAGCAGCGTAGTAGGGGGCCCCAGACCGAACACCGGGGAGCTGTTTTTT	CASSVVGGPRPNTGELFF
TRBV28	12	.	.	TRBJ1-1	TGTGCCAGCAGACTTGGGGATACTGAAGCTTTCTTT	CASRLGDTEAFF